This TCR beta chain was sequenced for a study of T cells after yellow fever vaccination. The CDR3 sequence is 16 residues long. CDR1 and CDR2 (germline): SGHTA, FQGTGA. Trimming stripped 4 bases from V and 8 bases from J, with 21 bases between. TCRdb called the 5' RACE reads again in MiXCR, with one record for every CDR3 protein. The data contain about 210,000 distinct CDR3 sequences, under 3.5% of them seen just once; the ten biggest clones take up less than 3.5%. The sequenced sample was CD4+ T cells sorted from PBMCs, obtained 10 days after the yellow fever booster vaccination. The chain links TRBV7-3 to TRBJ2-1; D gene unclear. This sequence was found in a man aged 18 to 29 who received the YFV17D yellow fever vaccine. The CDR3 DNA is TGTGCCAGCAGCTCGTCCCCCAACACCCGGATCGATGAGCAGTTCTTC. Encoded protein: CASSSSPNTRIDEQFF.